The rows below give T cell receptor beta chains drawn from one sample of a study of regulatory T cells in long-lasting Graves disease. TCRdb re-derived calls from the multiplex PCR reads in MiXCR, one entry per CDR3 protein. Among some 490,000 distinct CDR3 sequences listed, 9.5% to 15% were seen once. This same sample was also part of a study on T cells in Graves' hyperthyroidism and ophthalmopathy.

Sequencing was performed on peripheral blood mononuclear cells (PBMCs), taken at new diagnosis, from a patient treated with antithyroid drugs. The receptors here all came from a woman between 25 and 40 years old with Graves disease. Each CDR3 is given with its conserved first and last residue. The order of the fields is clone size, D gene, V gene, J gene, CDR3 protein, CDR3 DNA. A D gene is named only where the DNA matches it firmly. Clone size is stated in some rows and not others, as once, few, many or a class when expanded.

few	TRBD2	TRBV5-5	TRBJ2-1	CASSLAVGRAHNEQFF	TGTGCCAGCAGCTTGGCCGTCGGGAGGGCCCACAATGAGCAGTTCTTC
many	TRBD1	TRBV6-2/TRBV6-3	TRBJ1-5	CASRSPFGTGNQPQHF	TGTGCCAGCAGGTCTCCCTTTGGGACAGGCAATCAGCCCCAGCATTTT
-	TRBD2	TRBV6-2/TRBV6-3	TRBJ2-1	CASATSGINNEQFF	TGTGCCAGCGCTACTAGCGGGATTAACAATGAGCAGTTCTTC
many	-	TRBV12-3/TRBV12-4	TRBJ2-3	CASGWNTDTQYF	TGTGCCAGCGGTTGGAACACAGATACGCAGTATTTT
many	-	TRBV20-1	TRBJ1-4	CSARRGAGEKLFF	TGCAGTGCTAGGAGGGGGGCAGGCGAAAAACTGTTTTTT
many	-	TRBV28	TRBJ1-1	CASTSHGTEAFF	TGTGCCAGCACCTCTCATGGCACTGAAGCTTTCTTT
many	-	TRBV6-2/TRBV6-3	TRBJ2-1	CASRRGGGTSEVSLRF	TGTGCCAGCAGACGAGGAGGTGGGACGAGTGAGGTTTCACTCCGCTTC
many	-	TRBV5-1	TRBJ2-1	CASSLGDRNEQFF	TGCGCCAGCAGCTTGGGTGATCGGAATGAGCAGTTCTTC
many	-	TRBV6-5	TRBJ2-1	CASSYLGHPNEQFF	TGTGCCAGCAGTTACCTTGGACACCCCAACGAGCAGTTCTTC
many	-	TRBV25-1	TRBJ2-1	CASSVNAMGALKFEQFF	TGTGCCAGCAGTGTGAACGCAATGGGGGCATTAAAGTTCGAGCAGTTCTTC
-	TRBD2	TRBV5-1	TRBJ2-1	CASSAGLAGGPYNERFF	TGCGCCAGCAGCGCCGGACTAGCGGGAGGGCCCTACAATGAGCGGTTCTTC
many	TRBD2	TRBV27	TRBJ2-7	CASSFLAGVYEQYF	TGTGCCAGCAGTTTCCTAGCGGGGGTCTACGAGCAGTACTTC
-	TRBD2	TRBV29-1	TRBJ2-5	CSVTSGRGETQYF	TGCAGCGTCACTAGCGGGAGAGGGGAGACCCAGTACTTC
few	-	TRBV7-9	TRBJ2-3	CASSLGPGDGSWGTDTQYF	TGTGCCAGCAGCTTAGGGCCAGGGGATGGATCCTGGGGCACAGATACGCAGTATTTT
-	-	TRBV18	TRBJ1-3	CASSPSQEPSGNTIYF	TGTGCCAGCTCACCCTCACAGGAACCCTCTGGAAACACCATATATTTT
many	-	TRBV20-1	TRBJ2-7	CSASRDYSSSYEQYF	TGCAGTGCTAGCCGCGACTACTCAAGCTCCTACGAGCAGTACTTC
-	TRBD1	TRBV6-2/TRBV6-3	TRBJ2-4	CASSPPLDRDWGIQYF	TGTGCCAGCAGTCCGCCACTCGACAGGGATTGGGGCATTCAGTACTTC
many	TRBD1	TRBV9	TRBJ1-4	CASSPGTQGVGEKLFF	TGTGCCAGCAGCCCAGGAACACAGGGGGTAGGAGAAAAACTGTTTTTT
few	TRBD1	TRBV6-1	TRBJ1-3	CASSAMAGGYSGNTIYF	TGTGCCAGCAGTGCGATGGCAGGGGGCTACTCTGGAAACACCATATATTTT
many	-	TRBV11-2	TRBJ1-3	CASSLGTSPGNTIYF	TGTGCCAGCAGCTTAGGGACCAGCCCTGGAAACACCATATATTTT
many	-	TRBV7-9	TRBJ2-7	CASSTTFGASGHEQYF	TGTGCCAGCAGCACTACTTTTGGGGCGTCGGGCCACGAGCAGTACTTC
-	-	TRBV27	TRBJ2-7	CASSLSGTLYEQYF	TGTGCCAGCAGTTTATCGGGGACTCTCTACGAGCAGTACTTC
many	TRBD1	TRBV9	TRBJ1-2	CASSDQGTGTSGYGYTF	TGTGCCAGCAGCGATCAAGGGACAGGAACGTCTGGGTATGGCTACACCTTC
many	-	TRBV11-2	TRBJ1-1	CASSLDIGGVTEAFF	TGTGCCAGCAGCTTAGATATCGGGGGCGTCACTGAAGCTTTCTTT
many	-	TRBV11-1	TRBJ2-3	CASSQDRWGSGTDTQYF	TGTGCCAGCAGCCAAGACAGGTGGGGGTCCGGCACAGATACGCAGTATTTT